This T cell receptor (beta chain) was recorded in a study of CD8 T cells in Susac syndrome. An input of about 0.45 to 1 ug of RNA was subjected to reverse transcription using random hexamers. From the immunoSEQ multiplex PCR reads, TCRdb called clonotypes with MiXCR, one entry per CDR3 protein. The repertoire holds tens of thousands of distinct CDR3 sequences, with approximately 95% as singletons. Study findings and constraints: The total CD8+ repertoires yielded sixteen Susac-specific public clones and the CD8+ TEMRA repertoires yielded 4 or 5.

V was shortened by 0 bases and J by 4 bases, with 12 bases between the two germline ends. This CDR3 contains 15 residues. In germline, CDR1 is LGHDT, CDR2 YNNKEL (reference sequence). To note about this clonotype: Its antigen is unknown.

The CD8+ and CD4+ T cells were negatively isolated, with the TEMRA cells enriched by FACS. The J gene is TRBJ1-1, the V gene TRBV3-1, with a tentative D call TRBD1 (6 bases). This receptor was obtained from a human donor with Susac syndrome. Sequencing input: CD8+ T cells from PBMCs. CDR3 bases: TGTGCCAGCAGCCAAGATCCCGGGGGGCCCACTGAAGCTTTCTTT. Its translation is CASSQDPGGPTEAFF. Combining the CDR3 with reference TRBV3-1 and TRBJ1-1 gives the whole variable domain DTAVSQTPKYLVTQMGNDKSIKCEQNLGHDTMYWYKQDSKKFLKIMFSYNNKELIINETVPNRFSPKSPDKAHLNLHINSLELGDSAVYFCASSQDPGGPTEAFFGQGTRLTVV.